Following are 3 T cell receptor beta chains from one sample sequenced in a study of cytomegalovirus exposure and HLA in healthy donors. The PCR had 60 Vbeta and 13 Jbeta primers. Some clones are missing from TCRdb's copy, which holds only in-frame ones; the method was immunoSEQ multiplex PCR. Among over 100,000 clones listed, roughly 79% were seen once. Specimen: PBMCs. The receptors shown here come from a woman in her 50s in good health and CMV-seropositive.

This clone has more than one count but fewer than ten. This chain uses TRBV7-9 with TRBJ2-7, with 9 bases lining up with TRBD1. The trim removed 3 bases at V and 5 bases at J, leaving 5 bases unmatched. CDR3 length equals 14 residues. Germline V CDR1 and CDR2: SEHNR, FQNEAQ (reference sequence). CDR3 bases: TGTGCCAGCAGCTTCCGGGACAGGGCCCACGAGCAGTACTTC. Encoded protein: CASSFRDRAHEQYF.

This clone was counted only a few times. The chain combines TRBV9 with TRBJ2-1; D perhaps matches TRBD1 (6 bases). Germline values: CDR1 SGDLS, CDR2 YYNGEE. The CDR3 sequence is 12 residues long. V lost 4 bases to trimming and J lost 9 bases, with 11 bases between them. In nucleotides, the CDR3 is TGTGCCAGCAGCTCACTAGGGGGTGAGCAGTTCTTC. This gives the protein CASSSLGGEQFF.

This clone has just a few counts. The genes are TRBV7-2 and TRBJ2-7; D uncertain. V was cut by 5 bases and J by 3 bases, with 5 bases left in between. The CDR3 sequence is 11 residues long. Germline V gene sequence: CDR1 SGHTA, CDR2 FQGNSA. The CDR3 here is CASSPRYEQYF. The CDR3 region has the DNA TGTGCCAGCAGCCCCCGCTACGAGCAGTACTTC.